The sequence of this TCR beta chain was determined in a study of T-cell reconstitution after alpha-beta-depleted transplantation in children (dated by TCRdb to 2016 to 2018). As for the study more broadly: Using TCR repertoire profiling, the study followed T-cell immune reconstitution in a quantitative way in children after TCRalphabeta/CD19-depleted allogeneic hematopoietic cell transplantation.

Library preparation was by PCR. The reads were generated on an Illumina HiSeq 2500. TCR library preparation used molecular barcoding, with unique molecular identifiers applied to normalize quantification of the TCRbeta repertoire. The raw public data were reprocessed by TCRdb itself: fastp quality trimming at Q25, MiXCR clonotype calling, in-frame beta chains only. Rows merge per CDR3 protein into single entries with the most common DNA and genes. The sample has approximately 200,000 distinct CDR3 sequences on record, less than 15% of them singletons. Around 13% of the sample lies in the top ten. The CDR3 goes from the cysteine to the phenylalanine over 14 residues. The sequence is cut down to CDR3 DNA, 42 bases in frame from base 1. The germline V gene (reference sequence) gives CDR1 as DFQATT and CDR2 as SNEGSKA. The trim is 0 bases for V and 6 bases for J, with a gap of 12 bases between the germline ends.

This clonotype has a count of ten or more. Its antigen specificity is not known. There are no base qualities to consult, and no much larger clone falls within one base. Material: PBMCs from the stem cell graft donor, obtained from the stem cell graft. This chain is built from TRBV20-1 and TRBJ2-1, with TRBD1 tentatively as D gene (6 bases match). This sequence was found in a human donor who donated a stem cell graft to a child with acute lymphoblastic leukemia. The DNA is TGCAGTGCTAGAGAACCCCACAGGGTCAATGAGCAGTTCTTC. Translated, it gives CSAREPHRVNEQFF.